This T cell receptor beta chain came from a study of blood T cell repertoires in COVID-19. Study-level information: Samples representing acute and convalescent COVID-19 were sourced from the United States, Italy and Spain. In each case, the material was cDNA or gDNA derived from T cells, B-cell-depleted T cells, or PBMCs.

Germline CDR1 and CDR2: SGHAT and FQDESV (reference sequence). V was pared by 3 bases and J by 12 bases, with 12 bases between. This CDR3 region has 12 residues. As handled by the study authors: The assay estimated nucleated cells by amplifying reference gene primers. The repertoire was sequenced with immunoSEQ multiplex PCR; TCRdb's copy has only in-frame clones and lacks some. The V and J calls and clone size come from that table; D and trimming were worked out from the DNA. The sample lists fewer than 500,000 clones; approximately 90% were seen once. The sequenced sample was peripheral blood. The receptor was isolated from a young man with COVID-19, enrolled during active disease. This chain uses TRBV11-1 with TRBJ2-1, with TRBD2 as a possible D gene (6 bases). CDR3 in amino acids: CASSLSGTRQFF. CDR3 nucleotide sequence: TGTGCCAGCAGCTTGTCCGGGACTCGGCAGTTCTTC.